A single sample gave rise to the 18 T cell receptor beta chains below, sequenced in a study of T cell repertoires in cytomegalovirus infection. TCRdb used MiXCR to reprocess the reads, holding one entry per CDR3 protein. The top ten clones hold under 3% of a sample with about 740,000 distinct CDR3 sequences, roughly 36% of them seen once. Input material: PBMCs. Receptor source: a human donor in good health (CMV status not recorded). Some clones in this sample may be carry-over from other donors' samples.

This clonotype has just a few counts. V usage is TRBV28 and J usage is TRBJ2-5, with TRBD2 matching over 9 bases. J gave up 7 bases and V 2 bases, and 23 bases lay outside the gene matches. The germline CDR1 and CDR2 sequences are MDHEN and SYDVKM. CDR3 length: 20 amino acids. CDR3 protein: CASSLPLGVAGVEMRGTQYF. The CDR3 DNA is TGTGCCAGCAGTTTACCGCTCGGGGTAGCGGGAGTGGAGATGCGCGGGACCCAGTACTTC.

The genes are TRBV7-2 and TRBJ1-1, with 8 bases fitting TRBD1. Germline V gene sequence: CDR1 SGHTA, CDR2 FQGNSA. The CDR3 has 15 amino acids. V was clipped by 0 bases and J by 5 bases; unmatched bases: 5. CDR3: CASSLAGTGRTEAFF. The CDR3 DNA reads TGTGCCAGCAGCTTAGCGGGGACAGGCAGGACTGAAGCTTTCTTT.

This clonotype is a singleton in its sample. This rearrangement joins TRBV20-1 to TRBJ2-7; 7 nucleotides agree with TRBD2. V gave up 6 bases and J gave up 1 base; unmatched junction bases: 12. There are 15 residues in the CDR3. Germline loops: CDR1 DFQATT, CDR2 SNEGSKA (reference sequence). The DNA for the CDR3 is TGCAGTGCCACGTCTAACCGGACTAGATCCTACGAGCAGTACTTC. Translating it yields CSATSNRTRSYEQYF.

The CDR3 DNA reads TGTGCCAGCAGCTCACCGGGGACTAGCTTCGGCTACGAGCAGTACTTC. Protein sequence: CASSSPGTSFGYEQYF. The rearrangement joins TRBV6-2 or TRBV6-3 to TRBJ2-7; 9 positions agree with TRBD2. From germline, CDR1 is MNHEY and CDR2 SVGEGT. The CDR3 has 16 amino acids. Trimming at V came to 6 bases and at J to 3 bases, leaving 12 bases not matched to a gene.

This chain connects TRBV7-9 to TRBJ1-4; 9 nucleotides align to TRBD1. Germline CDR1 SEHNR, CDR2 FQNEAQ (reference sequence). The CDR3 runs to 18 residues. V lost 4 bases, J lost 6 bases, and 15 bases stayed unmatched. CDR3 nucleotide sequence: TGTGCCAGCAGCTCGGGGACAGGGCGAAGTCATCAGTATGAAAAACTGTTTTTT. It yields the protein CASSSGTGRSHQYEKLFF.

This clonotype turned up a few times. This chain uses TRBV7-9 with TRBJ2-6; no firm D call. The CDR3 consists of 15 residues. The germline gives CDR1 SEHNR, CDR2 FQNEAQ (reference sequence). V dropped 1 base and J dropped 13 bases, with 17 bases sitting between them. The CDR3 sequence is CASSLGGVFGQVLTF. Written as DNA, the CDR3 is TGTGCCAGCAGCTTAGGTGGAGTGTTTGGCCAGGTCCTGACTTTC.

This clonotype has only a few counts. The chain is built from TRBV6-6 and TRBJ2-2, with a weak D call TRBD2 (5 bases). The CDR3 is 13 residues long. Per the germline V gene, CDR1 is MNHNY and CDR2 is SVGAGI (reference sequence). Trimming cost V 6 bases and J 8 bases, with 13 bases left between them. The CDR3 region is CASSLDSRGELFF. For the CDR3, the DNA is TGTGCCAGCAGCTTGGACTCAAGAGGGGAGCTGTTTTTT.

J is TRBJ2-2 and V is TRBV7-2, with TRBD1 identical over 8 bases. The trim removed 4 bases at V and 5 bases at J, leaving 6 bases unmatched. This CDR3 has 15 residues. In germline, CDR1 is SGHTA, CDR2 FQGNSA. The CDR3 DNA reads TGTGCCAGCAGCTCGAGACAGGGGAGGACCGGGGAGCTGTTTTTT. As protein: CASSSRQGRTGELFF. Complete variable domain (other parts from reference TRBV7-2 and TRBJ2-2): GAGVSQSPSNKVTEKGKDVELRCDPISGHTALYWYRQSLGQGLEFLIYFQGNSAPDKSGLPSDRFSAERTGGSVSTLTIQRTQQEDSAVYLCASSSRQGRTGELFFGEGSRLTVL.

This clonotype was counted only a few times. The chain's CDR3 is CASSLGLGTDYGYTF. The CDR3 nucleotides are TGTGCCAGCAGCTTAGGGCTCGGGACCGACTATGGCTACACCTTC. This chain joins TRBV11-2 and TRBJ1-2; TRBD1 might be the D (5 bases). The CDR3 extends over 15 amino acids. Trimming cost V 1 base and J 3 bases, with 12 bases left between them. The germline CDR1 and CDR2 sequences are SGHAT and FQNNGV.

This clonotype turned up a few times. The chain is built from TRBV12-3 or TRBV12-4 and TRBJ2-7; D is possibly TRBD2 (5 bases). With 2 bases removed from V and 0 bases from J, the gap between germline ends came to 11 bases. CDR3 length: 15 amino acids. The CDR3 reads CASSLSGRSSYEQYF. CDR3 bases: TGTGCCAGCAGTTTAAGCGGCCGGAGCTCCTACGAGCAGTACTTC.

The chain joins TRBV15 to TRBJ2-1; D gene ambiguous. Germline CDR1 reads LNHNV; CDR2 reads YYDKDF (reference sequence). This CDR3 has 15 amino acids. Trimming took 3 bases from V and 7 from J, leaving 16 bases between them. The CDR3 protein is CATSSPRRKENEQFF. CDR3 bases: TGTGCCACCAGCAGCCCCCGACGAAAAGAGAATGAGCAGTTCTTC.

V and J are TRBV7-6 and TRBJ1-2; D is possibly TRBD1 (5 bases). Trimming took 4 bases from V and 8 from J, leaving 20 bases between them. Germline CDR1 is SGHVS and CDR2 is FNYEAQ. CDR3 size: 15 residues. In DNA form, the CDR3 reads TGTGCCAGCAGCTCCCGAAAGCTAGGGGTTGAGGGCTACACCTTC. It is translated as CASSSRKLGVEGYTF.

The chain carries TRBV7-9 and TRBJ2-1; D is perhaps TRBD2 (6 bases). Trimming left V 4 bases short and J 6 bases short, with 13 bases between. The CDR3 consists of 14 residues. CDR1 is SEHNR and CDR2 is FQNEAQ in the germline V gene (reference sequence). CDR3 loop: CASSSSREINEQFF. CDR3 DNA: TGTGCCAGCAGCTCAAGCCGGGAGATCAATGAGCAGTTCTTC.

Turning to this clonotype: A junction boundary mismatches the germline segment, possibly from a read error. As DNA, the CDR3 is TGTGCCAGCAGCTGGGGACAGGGAGTAGGCACAGATACGCAGTATTTT. The encoded protein is CASSWGQGVGTDTQYF. This sequence joins TRBV5-3 and TRBJ2-3; 9 nucleotides match TRBD1. TRBV5-3 is placed among ORFs of uncertain function. There are 16 residues in the CDR3.

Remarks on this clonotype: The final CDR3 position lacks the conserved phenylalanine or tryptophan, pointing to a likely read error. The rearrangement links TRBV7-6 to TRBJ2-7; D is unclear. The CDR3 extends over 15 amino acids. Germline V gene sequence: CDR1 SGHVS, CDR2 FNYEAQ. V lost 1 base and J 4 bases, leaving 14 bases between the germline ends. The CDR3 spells CASSLVGQLLYEQYL. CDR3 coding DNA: TGTGCCAGCAGCTTAGTCGGGCAGTTACTATACGAGCAGTACTTA.

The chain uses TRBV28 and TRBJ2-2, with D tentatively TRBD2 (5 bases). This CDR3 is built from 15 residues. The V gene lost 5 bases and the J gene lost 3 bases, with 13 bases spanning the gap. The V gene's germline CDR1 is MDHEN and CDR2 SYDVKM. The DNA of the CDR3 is TGTGCCAGCAGTAGATTGACGGAGGACACCGGGGAGCTGTTTTTT. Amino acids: CASSRLTEDTGELFF.

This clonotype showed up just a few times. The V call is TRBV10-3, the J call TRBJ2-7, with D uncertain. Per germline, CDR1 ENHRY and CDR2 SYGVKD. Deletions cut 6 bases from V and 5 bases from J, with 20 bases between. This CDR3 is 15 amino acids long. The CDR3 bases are TGTGCCATCAGCGACGGGTCTGAGGTTCGCCACGAGCAGTACTTC. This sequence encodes CAISDGSEVRHEQYF.

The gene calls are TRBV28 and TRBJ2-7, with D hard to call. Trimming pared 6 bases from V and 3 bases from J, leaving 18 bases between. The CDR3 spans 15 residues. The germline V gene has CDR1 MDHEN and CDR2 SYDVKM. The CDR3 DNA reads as TGTGCCAGCAGCCCAAGGGTGGGGTTAATCTACGAGCAGTACTTC. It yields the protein CASSPRVGLIYEQYF.